This T cell receptor (beta chain) derives from a study of T cells in localized non-small cell lung cancer. General study results and limits: Higher blood T cell density tracked longer overall survival. Sequencing was restricted to one tumor region; therefore, heterogeneity remains possible. There was higher T cell clonality in uninvolved adjacent lung than in tumor, and it was highest there. Median roughly 57 top-100 tumor clones were shared with paired adjacent lung.

Some clones are missing from TCRdb's copy, which holds only in-frame ones; the method was immunoSEQ multiplex PCR. The repertoire has 45,000 to 55,000 clones, around 86% of them found once; the top ten carry approximately 20%. This clone has just one count. Its antigen is not known. The sample here was peripheral blood, taken before any cancer treatment. The sequence derives from a male donor aged 60 or older with stage III squamous cell lung carcinoma.

CDR3 coding DNA: TGTGCCAGCTCACTTACTCGGGAGGACACCGGGGAGCTGTTTTTT. This sequence encodes CASSLTREDTGELFF. This chain uses TRBV18 with TRBJ2-2; 7 nucleotides agree with TRBD2. The CDR3 extends over 15 amino acids. Per germline, CDR1 KGHSH and CDR2 LQKENI. J was trimmed by 3 bases and V by 4 bases; bases with no gene match: 5.